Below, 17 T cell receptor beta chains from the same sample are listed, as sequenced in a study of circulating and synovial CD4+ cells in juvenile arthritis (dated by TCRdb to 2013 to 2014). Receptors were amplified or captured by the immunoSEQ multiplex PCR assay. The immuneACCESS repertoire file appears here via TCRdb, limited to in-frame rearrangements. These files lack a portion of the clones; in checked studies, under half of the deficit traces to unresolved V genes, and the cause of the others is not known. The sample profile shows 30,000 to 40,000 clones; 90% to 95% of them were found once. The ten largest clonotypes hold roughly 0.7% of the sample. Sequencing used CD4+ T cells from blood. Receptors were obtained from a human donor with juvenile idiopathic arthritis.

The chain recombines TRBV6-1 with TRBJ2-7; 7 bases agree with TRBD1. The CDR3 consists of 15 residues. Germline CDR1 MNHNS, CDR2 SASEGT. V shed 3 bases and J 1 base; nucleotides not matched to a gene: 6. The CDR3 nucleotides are TGTGCCAGCAGTGACGGGACAGCTTTTTCCTACGAGCAGTACTTC. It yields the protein CASSDGTAFSYEQYF.

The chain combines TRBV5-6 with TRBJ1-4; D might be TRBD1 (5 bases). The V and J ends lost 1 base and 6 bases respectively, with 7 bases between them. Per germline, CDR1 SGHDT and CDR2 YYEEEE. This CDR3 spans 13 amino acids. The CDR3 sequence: CASSLLGDEKLFF. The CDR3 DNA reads TGTGCCAGCAGCTTGTTAGGGGATGAAAAACTGTTTTTT.

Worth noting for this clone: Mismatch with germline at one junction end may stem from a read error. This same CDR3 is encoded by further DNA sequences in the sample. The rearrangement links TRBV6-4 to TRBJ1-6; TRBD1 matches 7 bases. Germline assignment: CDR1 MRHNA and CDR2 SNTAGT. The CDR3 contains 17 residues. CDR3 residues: CASRYEGDSSYNSPLHF. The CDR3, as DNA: TGTGCCAGCAGGTATGAAGGGGACAGCTCCTATAATTCCCCCCTCCACTTT.

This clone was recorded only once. The CDR3 reads CASSTSPGLSNQPQHF. For the CDR3, the DNA is TGTGCCAGCAGCACTTCTCCGGGTCTTAGCAATCAGCCCCAGCATTTT. This chain joins TRBV21-1 and TRBJ1-5. TRBV21-1 counts as a pseudogene. There are 16 residues in the CDR3.

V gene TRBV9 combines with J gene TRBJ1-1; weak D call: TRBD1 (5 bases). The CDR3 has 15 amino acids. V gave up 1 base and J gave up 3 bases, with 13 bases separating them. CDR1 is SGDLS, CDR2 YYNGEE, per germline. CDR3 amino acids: CASSVKAGKDTEAFF. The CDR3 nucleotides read TGTGCCAGCAGCGTAAAGGCAGGGAAGGACACTGAAGCTTTCTTT.

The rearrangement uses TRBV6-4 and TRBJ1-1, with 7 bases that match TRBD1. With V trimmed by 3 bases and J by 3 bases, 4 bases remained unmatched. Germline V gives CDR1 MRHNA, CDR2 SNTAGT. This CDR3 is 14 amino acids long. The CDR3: CASSDTDRDTEAFF. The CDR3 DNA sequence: TGTGCCAGCAGTGATACCGACAGGGACACTGAAGCTTTCTTT.

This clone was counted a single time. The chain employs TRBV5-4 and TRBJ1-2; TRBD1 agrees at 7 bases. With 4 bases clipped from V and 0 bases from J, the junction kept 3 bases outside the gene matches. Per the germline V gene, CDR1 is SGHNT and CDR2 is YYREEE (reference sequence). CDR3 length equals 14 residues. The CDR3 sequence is CASSPTGTNYGYTF. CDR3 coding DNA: TGTGCCAGCAGCCCGACAGGGACTAACTATGGCTACACCTTC.

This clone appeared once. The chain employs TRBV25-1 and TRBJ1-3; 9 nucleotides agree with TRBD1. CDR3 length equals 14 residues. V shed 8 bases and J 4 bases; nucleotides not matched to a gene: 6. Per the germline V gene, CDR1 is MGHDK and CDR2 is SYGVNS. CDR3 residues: CASRDRETGNTIYF. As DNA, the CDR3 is TGTGCCAGCCGGGACAGGGAAACCGGAAACACCATATATTTT.

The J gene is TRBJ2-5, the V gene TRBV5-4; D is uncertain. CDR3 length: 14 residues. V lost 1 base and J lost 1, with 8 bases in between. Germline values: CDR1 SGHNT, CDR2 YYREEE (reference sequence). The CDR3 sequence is CASSLNGGQETQYF. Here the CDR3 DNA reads TGTGCCAGCAGCTTGAACGGCGGCCAAGAGACCCAGTACTTC.

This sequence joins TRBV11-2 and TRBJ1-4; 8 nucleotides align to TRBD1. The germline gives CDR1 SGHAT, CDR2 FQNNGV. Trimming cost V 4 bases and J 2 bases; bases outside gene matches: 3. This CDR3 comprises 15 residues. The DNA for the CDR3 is TGTGCCAGCAGCTCGCGGACAGGGACTAATGAAAAACTGTTTTTT. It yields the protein CASSSRTGTNEKLFF. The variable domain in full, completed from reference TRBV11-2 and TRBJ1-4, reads EAGVAQSPRYKIIEKRQSVAFWCNPISGHATLYWYQQILGQGPKLLIQFQNNGVVDDSQLPKDRFSAERLKGVDSTLKIQPAKLEDSAVYLCASSSRTGTNEKLFFGSGTQLSVL.

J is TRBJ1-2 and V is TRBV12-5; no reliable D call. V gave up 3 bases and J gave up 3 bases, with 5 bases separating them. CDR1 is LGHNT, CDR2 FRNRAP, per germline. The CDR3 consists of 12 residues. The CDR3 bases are TGTGCTAGTGGTTTCTCCTACTATGGCTACACCTTC. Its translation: CASGFSYYGYTF. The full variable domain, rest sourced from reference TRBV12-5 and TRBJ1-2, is DARVTQTPRHKVTEMGQEVTMRCQPILGHNTVFWYRQTMMQGLELLAYFRNRAPLDDSGMPKDRFSAEMPDATLATLKIQPSEPRDSAVYFCASGFSYYGYTFGSGTRLTVV.

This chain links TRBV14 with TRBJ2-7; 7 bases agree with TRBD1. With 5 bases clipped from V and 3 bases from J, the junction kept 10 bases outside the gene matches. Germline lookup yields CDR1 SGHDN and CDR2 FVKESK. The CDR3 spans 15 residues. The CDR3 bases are TGTGCCAGCAGCGCCGGGACAGCGGTTTACTACGAGCAGTACTTC. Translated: CASSAGTAVYYEQYF.

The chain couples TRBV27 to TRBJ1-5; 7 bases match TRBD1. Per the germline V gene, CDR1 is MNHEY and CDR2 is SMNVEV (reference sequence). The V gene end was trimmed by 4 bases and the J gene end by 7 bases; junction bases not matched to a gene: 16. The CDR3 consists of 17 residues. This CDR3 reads CASSSRYRGERDQPQHF. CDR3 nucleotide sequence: TGTGCCAGCAGTTCACGCTACAGGGGAGAAAGGGACCAGCCCCAGCATTTT.

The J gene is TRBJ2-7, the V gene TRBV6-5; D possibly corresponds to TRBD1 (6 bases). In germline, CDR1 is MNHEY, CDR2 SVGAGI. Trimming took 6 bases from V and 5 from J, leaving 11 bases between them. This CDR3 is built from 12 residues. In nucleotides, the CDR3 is TGTGCCAGCAGCGACAGGAGCCACGAGCAGTACTTC. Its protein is CASSDRSHEQYF.

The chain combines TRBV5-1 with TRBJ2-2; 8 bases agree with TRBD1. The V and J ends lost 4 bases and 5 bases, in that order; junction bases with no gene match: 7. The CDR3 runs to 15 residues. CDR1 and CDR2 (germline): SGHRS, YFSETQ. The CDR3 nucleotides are TGCGCCAGCAGCGCAGGACAGGGAAGGACCGGGGAGCTGTTTTTT. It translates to CASSAGQGRTGELFF.

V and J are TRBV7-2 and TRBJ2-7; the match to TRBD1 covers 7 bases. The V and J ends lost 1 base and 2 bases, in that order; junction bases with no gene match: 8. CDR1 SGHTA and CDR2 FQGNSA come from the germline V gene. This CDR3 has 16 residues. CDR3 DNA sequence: TGTGCCAGCAGCTTAGGGGGACAGTTAACTGCCTACGAGCAGTACTTC. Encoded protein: CASSLGGQLTAYEQYF.

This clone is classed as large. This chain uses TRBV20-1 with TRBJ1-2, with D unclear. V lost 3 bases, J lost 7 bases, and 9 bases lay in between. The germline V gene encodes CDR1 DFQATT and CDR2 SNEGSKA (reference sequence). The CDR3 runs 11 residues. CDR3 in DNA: TGCAGTGCTAGCAGCGCGCGTGGCTACACCTTC. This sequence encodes CSASSARGYTF.